This T cell receptor beta chain was recorded in a study of shared clonotypes between healthy human individuals. CDR1 and CDR2 (germline): SGHAT, FQNNGV. This CDR3 spans 15 amino acids. Trimming removed 7 bases at V and 1 base at J, with 14 bases between. Repertoires were generated with immunoSEQ multiplex PCR, while TCRdb's copy carries only in-frame clones and drops some. Found here are a few million clones, approximately 90% of them singletons; the top ten hold 0.37%. With respect to this clone: The antigen remains undetermined.

Naive CD45RA+ and memory CD45RA-negative subsets were split from CD4+ cells. The study, taken as a whole, reports: Naive subsets generally exceeded memory subsets in estimated richness. Some naive CD4 clonotypes, about 5.5%, turned up in common across a few donors. The researchers took only blood, and tissue repertoires probably look different.

The chain employs TRBV11-2 and TRBJ1-3; the D is unclear. The sequenced sample was naive CD4+ T cells from PBMCs. Noted subset: CD45RA+ positively selected. The receptor was derived from a man between 18 and 35 years old in good health. Some clones in this sample may be carry-over from other donors' samples. Here the CDR3 DNA reads TGTGCCAGCACCAACGTTTTCAAATCTGGAAACACCATATATTTT. Encoded protein: CASTNVFKSGNTIYF. The variable domain in full, with the rest retrieved from reference TRBV11-2 and TRBJ1-3, is EAGVAQSPRYKIIEKRQSVAFWCNPISGHATLYWYQQILGQGPKLLIQFQNNGVVDDSQLPKDRFSAERLKGVDSTLKIQPAKLEDSAVYLCASTNVFKSGNTIYFGEGSWLTVV.